Below are 9 T cell receptor beta chains sequenced from a single sample in a study of regulatory T cells in long-lasting Graves disease. Construction of the TCR beta libraries employed iRepertoire HTBI primers in conjunction with Arm-PCR of CDR3 regions. TCRdb re-analysed the multiplex PCR reads in MiXCR, keeping a single row per CDR3 protein. The table shows roughly 440,000 distinct CDR3 sequences, with about 17% occurring only once. The time point: newly diagnosed GD, antithyroid drugs for less than 3 months. Making the TCR library involved RNA that had been extracted from PBMCs. This same sample was also part of a study on T cells in Graves' hyperthyroidism and ophthalmopathy.

The starting material was peripheral blood mononuclear cells (PBMCs), obtained at new diagnosis, from a patient treated with antithyroid drugs. Receptors were obtained from a woman between 18 and 30 years old with Graves disease.

This clonotype has only a few counts. This could be a read error, since a much larger clone is one nucleotide away. The chain links TRBV2 to TRBJ2-7, with TRBD2 matching 7 bases. Per the germline V gene, CDR1 is SNHLY and CDR2 is FYNNEI. The CDR3 has 15 residues. The CDR3 bases are TGTGCCACCAGTGATTATGCGGGAGCAAGGAATGAGCAGTACTTC. Translating it yields CATSDYAGARNEQYF.

This clonotype was observed at least ten times. The J gene is TRBJ2-5, the V gene TRBV3-1; 9 bases map to TRBD1. CDR1 is LGHDT and CDR2 is YNNKEL in the germline V gene (reference sequence). The junction had 7 bases not matched to a gene; V was cut back by 5 bases and J by 0 bases. There are 16 residues in the CDR3. The DNA of the CDR3 is TGTGCCAGCAGCAGGTCAGACAGGGGGTACCAAGAGACCCAGTACTTC. Protein: CASSRSDRGYQETQYF.

In this sample, this clonotype turned up many times. The chain uses TRBV29-1 and TRBJ2-7; D perhaps matches TRBD2 (6 bases). CDR3 length: 13 residues. Trimming cost V 6 bases and J 7 bases, with 19 bases left between them. Looked up from germline, CDR1 is SQVTM and CDR2 is ANQGSEA. CDR3 nucleotide sequence: TGCAGCGTCGCGGAGGGCGGACCGCGGGAGCAGTACTTC. Amino acid sequence: CSVAEGGPREQYF.

The chain carries TRBV14 and TRBJ2-7; D may be TRBD2 (5 bases). Germline CDR1 SGHDN, CDR2 FVKESK. V dropped 2 bases and J dropped 6 bases, with 14 bases sitting between them. The CDR3 is made up of 14 amino acids. DNA of the CDR3: TGTGCCAGCAGCCAACGAAGTCGGGAATTCGAGCAGTACTTC. The encoded protein is CASSQRSREFEQYF. The variable domain in full, with the rest retrieved from reference TRBV14 and TRBJ2-7, is EAGVTQFPSHSVIEKGQTVTLRCDPISGHDNLYWYRRVMGKEIKFLLHFVKESKQDESGMPNNRFLAERTGGTYSTLKVQPAELEDSGVYFCASSQRSREFEQYFGPGTRLTVT.

The table lists this clonotype with many counts. This chain joins TRBV3-1 and TRBJ2-7; D not certain. The CDR3 length is 11 residues. V was shortened by 3 bases and J by 4 bases, with 4 bases between the two germline ends. CDR1 LGHDT and CDR2 YNNKEL come from the germline V gene (reference sequence). CDR3 sequence reads: CASSHGYEQYF. CDR3 nucleotide sequence: TGTGCCAGCAGCCACGGATACGAGCAGTACTTC.

The sample holds many counts of this clonotype. The chain recombines TRBV5-1 with TRBJ2-7; D remains unclear. The CDR3 loop spans 13 amino acids. The germline gives CDR1 SGHRS, CDR2 YFSETQ. Trimming took 4 bases from V and 3 from J, leaving 11 bases between them. CDR3 sequence: CASSPSGLYEQYF. CDR3 coding DNA: TGCGCCAGCAGCCCCTCCGGGCTCTACGAGCAGTACTTC.

V and J are TRBV19 and TRBJ2-1; D gene ambiguous. Trimming pared 3 bases from V and 4 bases from J, leaving 16 bases between. Germline V CDR1 and CDR2: LNHDA, SQIVND (reference sequence). The CDR3 sequence is 16 residues long. The CDR3 here is CASSIGPRAVYNEQFF. As DNA, the CDR3 is TGTGCCAGTAGTATTGGCCCCCGGGCAGTTTACAATGAGCAGTTCTTC.

This clonotype has ten or more counts. The genes are TRBV11-3 and TRBJ2-5, with D possibly TRBD1 on 5 matching bases. Germline V gene data show CDR1 as SGHNT and CDR2 as YENEEA. The V end was cut by 0 bases, the J end by 3 bases, with 8 bases between. The CDR3 contains 14 residues. In nucleotides, the CDR3 is TGTGCCAGCAGCTTAGAAGGCAGGGAAGAGACCCAGTACTTC. This translates into CASSLEGREETQYF.

This rearrangement joins TRBV5-1 to TRBJ1-1, with D tentatively TRBD1 (5 bases). The CDR3 totals 15 residues. Deletions cut 0 bases from V and 6 bases from J, with 15 bases between. From germline, CDR1 is SGHRS and CDR2 YFSETQ. The CDR3 nucleotides are TGCGCCAGCAGCTTGGCCCAGGGAATCTCCGCTGAAGCTTTCTTT. It encodes CASSLAQGISAEAFF.